Listed here are 16 T cell receptor beta chains from one sample, sequenced in a study of CD8 T cells in ankylosing spondylitis. Their recognized antigens are unknown. General observations from the study: A TCR beta motif made of fewer than ten highly homologous variants seemed typical of ankylosing spondylitis blood.

TCRdb reprocessed the 5' RACE reads with MiXCR, giving one entry per CDR3 protein. The sample includes around 540,000 distinct CDR3 sequences, about 13% of them seen just once. Sequenced input: blood, either unsorted or a sorted T cell fraction (not recorded which). The receptors stem from a male donor with ankylosing spondylitis.

This clonotype has more than one count but fewer than ten. V is TRBV15 and J is TRBJ2-7; D perhaps matches TRBD1 (5 bases). The germline V gene encodes CDR1 LNHNV and CDR2 YYDKDF (reference sequence). Trimming took off 3 bases at V and 0 bases at J, with 12 bases between the two ends. The CDR3 consists of 15 residues. The CDR3 region is CATSSHETASYEQYF. The CDR3 coding sequence is TGTGCCACCAGCAGTCATGAGACAGCCTCCTACGAGCAGTACTTC.

The chain joins TRBV7-8 to TRBJ2-1, with TRBD1 matching 10 bases. CDR3 length: 15 residues. V was clipped by 0 bases and J by 12 bases; unmatched bases: 8. Germline CDR1 reads SGHVS; CDR2 reads FQNEAQ. CDR3 in DNA: TGTGCCAGCAGCTTAGCAGGGACAGGGGCGGCTGGGCAGTTCTTC. Protein sequence: CASSLAGTGAAGQFF.

The chain has TRBV5-4 and TRBJ2-5; no reliable D call. Trimming removed 2 bases at V and 7 bases at J, with 9 bases between. There are 12 residues in the CDR3. The germline V gene encodes CDR1 SGHNT and CDR2 YYREEE (reference sequence). In DNA form, the CDR3 reads TGTGCCAGCAGCTTCTCCCTATCGACCCAGTACTTC. It yields the protein CASSFSLSTQYF.

This clonotype has just a few counts. The chain uses TRBV5-1 and TRBJ2-7; 11 bases map to TRBD1. V lost 2 bases to trimming and J lost 6 bases; unmatched junction nucleotides: 7. CDR1 and CDR2 from the germline V gene are SGHRS and YFSETQ. This CDR3 has 15 amino acids. The DNA for the CDR3 is TGCGCCAGCAGCTTTGGGACAGGGGGAACCGGCGAGCAGTACGTC. This gives the protein CASSFGTGGTGEQYV.

The J gene is TRBJ2-1, the V gene TRBV5-1; the D gene is possibly TRBD2 (5 bases). Germline V gene lookup returns CDR1 SGHRS and CDR2 YFSETQ. Trimming took off 0 bases at V and 8 bases at J, with 12 bases between the two ends. The CDR3 extends over 14 amino acids. The CDR3 reads CASSLGDEGYEQFF. The CDR3 DNA follows: TGCGCCAGCAGCTTGGGAGATGAGGGCTATGAGCAGTTCTTC.

The J gene is TRBJ2-7, the V gene TRBV7-2, with 9 bases fitting TRBD1. V trimming: 5 bases; J trimming: 3 bases; junction bases outside the gene matches: 8. This CDR3 region has 15 residues. Germline V lookup: CDR1 SGHTA, CDR2 FQGNSA. The CDR3 is CASSPAGTGIYEQYV. CDR3 sequence (DNA): TGTGCCAGCAGCCCAGCCGGGACAGGGATCTACGAGCAGTACGTC.

This clonotype was detected a few times. The rearrangement links TRBV18 to TRBJ2-1; D call uncertain. CDR3 length: 14 amino acids. Germline V lookup: CDR1 KGHSH, CDR2 LQKENI. Between the trimmed V and J ends, which lost 3 bases and 4 bases, there was a span of 10 bases. The CDR3 protein is CASSPPAIYNEQFF. The CDR3 region has the DNA TGTGCCAGCTCACCGCCGGCTATTTACAATGAGCAGTTCTTC.

The CDR3 DNA is TGCAGCGTTGAGAGGGGGCAGGGGCGCGACAATGAGCAGTTCTTC. Translation gives CSVERGQGRDNEQFF. The genes are TRBV29-1 and TRBJ2-1; 7 positions match TRBD1. The V gene's germline CDR1 is SQVTM and CDR2 ANQGSEA. V lost 3 bases and J lost 5; bases outside the gene matches: 10. The CDR3 is 15 residues long.

The chain links TRBV12-3 or TRBV12-4 to TRBJ1-5; D is uncertain. The CDR3 runs to 14 residues. V lost 2 bases to trimming and J lost 3 bases, with 8 bases between them. CDR3 sequence: CASSLFLNNQPQHF. The CDR3 region has the DNA TGTGCCAGCAGTTTATTTTTGAACAATCAGCCCCAGCATTTT.

The chain joins TRBV10-1 to TRBJ1-1; 7 bases are a match to TRBD1. This CDR3 comprises 14 residues. Losses at the gene ends were 6 bases for V and 5 bases for J; bases not matched to a gene: 9. Germline V gene data show CDR1 as WNHNN and CDR2 as SYGVQD (reference sequence). The CDR3 DNA sequence: TGCGCCAGCAGAGAAGGGGGCAGGCGAACTGAAGCTTTCTTT. This codes for CASREGGRRTEAFF.

The sample holds a few counts of this clonotype. The chain has TRBV7-8 and TRBJ2-3, with D unclear. The CDR3 loop spans 15 amino acids. Trimming cost V 4 bases and J 0 bases, with 11 bases left between them. In germline, CDR1 is SGHVS, CDR2 FQNEAQ. Here the CDR3 DNA reads TGTGCCAGCAGCTGGAGTGCAGTTAGCACAGATACGCAGTATTTT. As protein: CASSWSAVSTDTQYF.

This clonotype has ten or more counts. The chain employs TRBV6-2 or TRBV6-3 and TRBJ2-7, with TRBD2 matching over 7 bases. The trim removed 6 bases at V and 3 bases at J, leaving 5 bases unmatched. CDR3 size: 13 residues. Germline-derived CDR1 and CDR2 are MNHEY and SVGEGT. CDR3 sequence reads: CASRGTNNYEQYV. Written as DNA, the CDR3 is TGTGCCAGCAGAGGGACTAACAACTACGAGCAGTACGTC.

The chain links TRBV7-7 to TRBJ2-2; 14 positions match TRBD2. The germline CDR1 and CDR2 sequences are SSHAT and FNYEAQ (reference sequence). The CDR3 covers 20 residues. The V gene end was trimmed by 5 bases and the J gene end by 1 base; junction bases not matched to a gene: 12. Here the CDR3 reads CASSLYPTGLAGGNTGELFF. The CDR3 region has the DNA TGTGCCAGCAGCCTATACCCCACCGGACTAGCGGGAGGGAACACCGGGGAGCTGTTTTTT.

The chain has TRBV20-1 and TRBJ2-2; the D call may be TRBD1 or TRBD2 (7 bases each). The V gene's germline CDR1 is DFQATT and CDR2 SNEGSKA (reference sequence). This CDR3 is 16 amino acids long. V was clipped by 6 bases and J by 5 bases, with 22 bases between them. The CDR3 DNA is TGCAGTGCCCCTCCCCGGGATCAGGGGGGGACCGGGGAGCTGTTTTTT. Translating it yields CSAPPRDQGGTGELFF.

This clonotype was picked up a small number of times. This chain uses TRBV3-1 with TRBJ2-3; possible D gene TRBD2, 5 bases. The V and J ends lost 2 bases and 5 bases respectively, with 14 bases between them. The CDR3 consists of 15 residues. Germline values: CDR1 LGHDT, CDR2 YNNKEL (reference sequence). The CDR3 bases are TGTGCCAGCAGCCAAATAACGGGAAGGGAAGATACGCAGTATTTT. Amino acid sequence: CASSQITGREDTQYF.

This clonotype was seen a few times. This sequence joins TRBV24-1 and TRBJ1-5; D not resolved. Between the trimmed V and J ends, which lost 9 bases and 5 bases, there was a span of 16 bases. Germline V gene sequence: CDR1 KGHDR, CDR2 SFDVKD. The CDR3 is made up of 14 amino acids. The CDR3 region has the DNA TGTGCCACCCGAGCGTCGGGAACGGATCAGCCCCAGCATTTT. This encodes CATRASGTDQPQHF.